The source of this TCR beta chain is a study of T cell clonality in common variable immunodeficiency. Study-wide results and caveats: Compared with healthy controls, CVID subjects showed increased TCRbeta clonality, mostly in about a third.

The method was immunoSEQ multiplex PCR; TCRdb's version includes in-frame clones alone and lacks a portion of them. Sampling found approximately 30,000 clones, none seen once. This clone came up many times. Its antigen remains unidentified. The read comes to an end 3 residues before the CDR3 does, leaving the germline J gene to fill in the end. The CDR3 spans 13 residues. The germline V gene has CDR1 WNHNN and CDR2 SYGVQD (reference sequence). V lost 8 bases and J 3 bases, leaving 13 bases between the germline ends. This TCR was sampled from a person aged 18 to 69 in good health. The rearrangement joins TRBV10-1 to TRBJ1-1; tentative D call: TRBD1 (5 bases). Sequenced input: peripheral blood mononuclear cells. Partial CDR3 DNA: TGCGCCAGCTCCCAGGGTCGAGACACTGAA. Residues: CASSQGRDTE. The complete CDR3 sequence is CASSQGRDTEAFF.